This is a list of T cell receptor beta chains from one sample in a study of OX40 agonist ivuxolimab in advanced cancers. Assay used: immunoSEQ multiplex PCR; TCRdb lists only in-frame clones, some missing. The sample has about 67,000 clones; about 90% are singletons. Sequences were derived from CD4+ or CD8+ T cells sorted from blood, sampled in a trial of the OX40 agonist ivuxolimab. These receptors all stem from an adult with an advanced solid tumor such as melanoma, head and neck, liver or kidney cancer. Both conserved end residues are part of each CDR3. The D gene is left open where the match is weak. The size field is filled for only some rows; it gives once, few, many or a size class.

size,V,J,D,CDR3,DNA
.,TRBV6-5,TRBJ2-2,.,CASSYTGGPTGELFF,TGTGCCAGCAGTTACACGGGGGGCCCGACCGGGGAGCTGTTTTTT
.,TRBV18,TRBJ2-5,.,CASSRGIEETQYF,TGTGCCAGCTCACGGGGGATCGAAGAGACCCAGTACTTC
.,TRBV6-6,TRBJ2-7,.,CASSHPPGGDYEQYF,TGTGCCAGCAGCCATCCTCCCGGGGGCGATTACGAGCAGTACTTC
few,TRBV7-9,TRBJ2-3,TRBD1,CASSSGQGGTDTQYF,TGTGCCAGCAGCTCAGGACAGGGTGGCACAGATACGCAGTATTTT
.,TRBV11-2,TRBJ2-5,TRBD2,CASSLQRGNQETQYF,TGTGCCAGCAGCCTCCAGCGGGGGAACCAAGAGACCCAGTACTTC
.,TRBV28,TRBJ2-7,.,CASSLGSDYEQYF,TGTGCCAGCAGTTTGGGCAGTGATTACGAGCAGTACTTC
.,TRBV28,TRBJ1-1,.,CASSPPAGVGTEAFF,TGTGCCAGCAGCCCACCCGCAGGGGTAGGAACTGAAGCTTTCTTT
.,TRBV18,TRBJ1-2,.,CASSPGQGSGYGYTF,TGTGCCAGCTCACCTGGGCAGGGGTCCGGCTATGGCTACACCTTC
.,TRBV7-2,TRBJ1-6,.,CASSLGARVNSPLHF,TGTGCCAGCAGCTTAGGGGCCAGGGTGAATTCACCCCTCCACTTT
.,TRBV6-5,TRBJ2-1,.,CASSYESVKGHNEQFF,TGTGCCAGCAGTTACGAGTCGGTAAAAGGCCACAATGAGCAGTTCTTC
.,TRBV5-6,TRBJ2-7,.,CASSPDLSHYEQYF,TGTGCCAGCAGCCCGGACTTGTCCCACTACGAGCAGTACTTC
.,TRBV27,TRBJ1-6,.,CASRSSRGGNSPLHF,TGTGCCAGCAGATCTTCAAGAGGGGGAAATTCACCCCTCCACTTT
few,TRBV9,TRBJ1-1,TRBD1,CASSVFGTANTEAFF,TGTGCCAGCAGCGTCTTCGGGACAGCGAACACTGAAGCTTTCTTT
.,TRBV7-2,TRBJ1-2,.,CASSLVGYGYTF,TGTGCCAGCAGCTTGGTCGGCTATGGCTACACCTTC
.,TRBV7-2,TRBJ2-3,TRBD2,CASSSPSGNQYF,TGTGCCAGCAGCTCCCCTAGCGGGAATCAGTATTTT
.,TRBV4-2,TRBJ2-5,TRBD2,CASSATSGGGTQYF,TGTGCCAGCAGCGCTACTAGCGGGGGGGGGACCCAGTACTTC
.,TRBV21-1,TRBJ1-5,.,CASSRYRDPNQPQHF,TGTGCCAGCAGCAGATACCGGGACCCCAATCAGCCCCAGCATTTT
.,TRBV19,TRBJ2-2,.,CASGTSGGTGELFF,TGTGCCAGTGGGACCTCAGGCGGCACCGGGGAGCTGTTTTTT
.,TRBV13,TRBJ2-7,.,CASSLDYEQYF,TGTGCCAGCAGCTTAGACTACGAGCAGTACTTC
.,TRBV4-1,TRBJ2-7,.,CASSQGRSGSWEQYF,TGCGCCAGCAGCCAAGGGAGATCGGGGTCTTGGGAGCAGTACTTC
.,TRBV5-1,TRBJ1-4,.,CASSPGGMTNEKLFF,TGCGCCAGCAGCCCTGGAGGGATGACTAATGAAAAACTGTTTTTT
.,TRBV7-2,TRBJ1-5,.,CASSFTGMSSQPQHF,TGTGCCAGCAGCTTTACGGGGATGTCGAGTCAGCCCCAGCATTTT
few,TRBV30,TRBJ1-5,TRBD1,CAWSPVTGINQPQHF,TGTGCCTGGAGTCCCGTGACAGGGATTAATCAGCCCCAGCATTTT
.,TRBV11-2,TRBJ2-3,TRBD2,CASSSTSGRTDTQYF,TGTGCCAGCAGCTCCACTAGCGGGAGAACAGATACGCAGTATTTT
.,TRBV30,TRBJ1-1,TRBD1,CAWSRRTGLPFF,TGTGCCTGGAGTAGAAGGACAGGGCTCCCTTTCTTT
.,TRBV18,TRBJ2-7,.,CASSPPTPAGEQYF,TGTGCCAGCTCACCACCGACCCCGGCGGGGGAGCAGTACTTC
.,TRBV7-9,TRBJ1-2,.,CASTSGGNYGYTF,TGTGCCAGCACCTCTGGGGGTAACTATGGCTACACCTTC
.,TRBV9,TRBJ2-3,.,CASSVGAGGTTDTQYF,TGTGCCAGCAGCGTAGGTGCCGGGGGAACCACAGATACGCAGTATTTT
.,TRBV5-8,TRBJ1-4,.,CASSPRVGEKLFF,TGTGCCAGCAGCCCCCGAGTTGGCGAAAAACTGTTTTTT
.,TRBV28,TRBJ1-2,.,CASSLIVPGGYGYTF,TGTGCCAGCAGTTTAATTGTGCCAGGAGGGTATGGCTACACCTTC
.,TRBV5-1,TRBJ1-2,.,CASSLGDGSNYGYTF,TGCGCCAGCAGCTTGGGGGACGGATCTAACTATGGCTACACCTTC
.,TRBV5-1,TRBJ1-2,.,CASSLAAGARGYGYTF,TGCGCCAGCAGCTTGGCCGCTGGGGCAAGGGGGTATGGCTACACCTTC
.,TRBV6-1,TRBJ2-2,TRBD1,CASSEVVTQGANGELFF,TGTGCCAGCAGTGAAGTCGTTACACAGGGGGCGAACGGGGAGCTGTTTTTT
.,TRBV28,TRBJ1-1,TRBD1,CASPPGRGQGTEAFF,TGTGCCAGCCCACCAGGGAGGGGGCAGGGCACTGAAGCTTTCTTT
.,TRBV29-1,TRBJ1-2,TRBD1,CSATRDSIANYGYTF,TGCAGCGCCACCCGGGACAGCATAGCTAACTATGGCTACACCTTC
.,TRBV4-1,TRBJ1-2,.,CASSELGGQGYTF,TGCGCCAGCAGCGAATTGGGCGGGCAGGGCTACACCTTC
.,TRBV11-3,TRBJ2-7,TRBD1,CASSVVQGAYEQYF,TGTGCCAGCAGCGTGGTCCAGGGGGCGTACGAGCAGTACTTC
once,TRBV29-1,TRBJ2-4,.,CSVPKGPKNIQYF,TGCAGCGTACCAAAGGGGCCCAAAAACATTCAGTACTTC
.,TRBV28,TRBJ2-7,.,CASSLGDEQYF,TGTGCCAGCAGTTTGGGGGACGAGCAGTACTTC
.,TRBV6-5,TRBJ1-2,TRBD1,CASSPPTGGGGYTF,TGTGCCAGCAGTCCGCCAACAGGGGGCGGTGGCTACACCTTC
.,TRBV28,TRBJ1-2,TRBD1,CASRPLGQGDHYGYTF,TGTGCCAGCAGACCCCTGGGACAGGGAGATCACTATGGCTACACCTTC
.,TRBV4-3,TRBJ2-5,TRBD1,CASSRYRGETQYF,TGCGCCAGCAGCCGATACAGGGGTGAGACCCAGTACTTC
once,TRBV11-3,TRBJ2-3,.,CASSLDPGGSTDTQYF,TGTGCCAGCAGCTTAGATCCGGGCGGGAGCACAGATACGCAGTATTTT
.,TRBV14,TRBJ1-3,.,CASSLRTGGSGNTIYF,TGTGCCAGCAGCCTCAGGACCGGCGGCTCTGGAAACACCATATATTTT
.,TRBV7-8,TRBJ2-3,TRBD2,CASSPRTSGSTDTQYF,TGTGCCAGCAGCCCGCGGACTAGCGGGAGCACAGATACGCAGTATTTT
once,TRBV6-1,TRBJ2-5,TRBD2,CASSEGVSGRQETQYF,TGTGCCAGCAGTGAAGGTGTGAGCGGGAGGCAAGAGACCCAGTACTTC
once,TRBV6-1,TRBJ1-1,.,CASTLQTANTEAFF,TGTGCCAGCACATTGCAGACAGCGAACACTGAAGCTTTCTTT
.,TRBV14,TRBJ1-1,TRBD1,CASRPGTGRTEAFF,TGTGCCAGCAGACCCGGGACAGGGCGGACTGAAGCTTTCTTT
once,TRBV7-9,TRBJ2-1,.,CASTPLGYNEQFF,TGTGCCAGCACCCCCTTAGGATACAATGAGCAGTTCTTC
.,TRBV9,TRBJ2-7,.,CASSVSGGLSEQYF,TGTGCCAGCAGCGTTAGCGGAGGGCTTTCCGAGCAGTACTTC